Listed here are 26 T cell receptor beta chains from one sample, sequenced in a study of blood T cell repertoires in COVID-19. Measured with immunoSEQ multiplex PCR; TCRdb has only the in-frame clones, and not every one. The sample yields over 30,000 clones, about nine tenths seen once. Sequenced: peripheral blood. The source is a man of 80 years or more with acute or convalescent COVID-19.

The table lists this clone with a few counts. The genes are TRBV5-1 and TRBJ2-2; a possible D gene is TRBD1 (6 bases). Per the germline V gene, CDR1 is SGHRS and CDR2 is YFSETQ. This CDR3 spans 15 amino acids. Trimming left V 3 bases short and J 4 bases short, with 13 bases between. CDR3 DNA: TGCGCCAGCAGCTCACAAACAGGGATCACCGGGGAGCTGTTTTTT. Translation gives CASSSQTGITGELFF.

The chain has TRBV7-9 and TRBJ2-2; TRBD2 aligns across 8 bases. V was clipped by 3 bases and J by 1 base; unmatched bases: 4. Germline CDR1 SEHNR, CDR2 FQNEAQ (reference sequence). The CDR3 runs 16 residues. For the CDR3, the DNA is TGTGCCAGCAGCTTCCCAGCGGGGGTGAACACCGGGGAGCTGTTTTTT. This sequence encodes CASSFPAGVNTGELFF.

The rearrangement uses TRBV10-3 and TRBJ2-4, with 7 bases matching TRBD1. V trimming: 4 bases; J trimming: 1 base; junction bases outside the gene matches: 4. CDR3 length equals 15 residues. Germline CDR1 reads ENHRY; CDR2 reads SYGVKD. The CDR3 DNA follows: TGTGCCATCAGTGGGGCAGGGGGTGCCAAAAACATTCAGTACTTC. This translates into CAISGAGGAKNIQYF.

The rearrangement links TRBV5-4 to TRBJ2-1, with 12 nucleotides matching TRBD2. The germline gives CDR1 SGHNT, CDR2 YYREEE (reference sequence). After removal of 0 bases from V and 6 bases from J, the junction contained 7 bases not matched to a gene. The CDR3 contains 17 residues. The chain's CDR3 is CASSLGPSGGASNEQFF. The CDR3 DNA sequence: TGTGCCAGCAGCTTGGGTCCTAGCGGGGGGGCTAGCAATGAGCAGTTCTTC. Variable domain in full (rest from reference TRBV5-4 and TRBJ2-1): ETGVTQSPTHLIKTRGQQVTLRCSSQSGHNTVSWYQQALGQGPQFIFQYYREEENGRGNFPPRFSGLQFPNYSSELNVNALELDDSALYLCASSLGPSGGASNEQFFGPGTRLTVL.

The chain employs TRBV6-6 and TRBJ1-3; weak D call: TRBD1 (6 bases). Germline CDR1 MNHNY, CDR2 SVGAGI (reference sequence). The CDR3 extends over 14 amino acids. The V and J ends lost 10 bases and 0 bases respectively, with 13 bases between them. CDR3 loop: CATTTGSSGNTIYF. The DNA for the CDR3 is TGTGCCACCACTACAGGGAGCTCTGGAAACACCATATATTTT.

The chain recombines TRBV6-1 with TRBJ1-3, with 9 bases aligning to TRBD1. The CDR3 totals 15 residues. CDR1 is MNHNS, CDR2 SASEGT, per germline. With V trimmed by 5 bases and J by 1 base, 3 bases remained unmatched. This chain's CDR3 is CASSFGTGSGNTIYF. CDR3 nucleotide sequence: TGTGCCAGCAGTTTCGGGACAGGGTCTGGAAACACCATATATTTT.

The chain links TRBV11-2 to TRBJ2-3; 7 nucleotides agree with TRBD2. Germline V CDR1 and CDR2: SGHAT, FQNNGV. There are 15 residues in the CDR3. The junction had 6 bases not matched to a gene; V was cut back by 4 bases and J by 2 bases. CDR3 protein: CASSSLGGSTDTQYF. The CDR3 DNA sequence: TGTGCCAGCAGCTCTTTGGGGGGGTCCACAGATACGCAGTATTTT.

V is TRBV12-3 or TRBV12-4 and J is TRBJ1-6; D not certain. The CDR3 sequence is 13 residues long. V was pared by 8 bases and J by 0 bases, with 5 bases between. The CDR3 loop is CASRSSYNSPLHF. In nucleotides, the CDR3 is TGTGCCAGCCGGAGCTCCTATAATTCACCCCTCCACTTT.

V usage is TRBV7-9 and J usage is TRBJ2-2; D ambiguous. V lost 4 bases and J lost 3, with 6 bases in between. Germline V gives CDR1 SEHNR, CDR2 FQNEAQ (reference sequence). The CDR3 is 13 amino acids. As DNA, the CDR3 is TGTGCCAGCAGCTGGGCTTACACCGGGGAGCTGTTTTTT. It is translated as CASSWAYTGELFF.

The chain combines TRBV20-1 with TRBJ2-3; a possible D gene is TRBD2 (6 bases). V lost 7 bases, J lost 4 bases, and 9 bases lay in between. Germline V CDR1 and CDR2: DFQATT, SNEGSKA (reference sequence). This CDR3 spans 11 amino acids. CDR3 residues: CSVTGADTQYF. In DNA, the CDR3 is TGCAGTGTAACGGGGGCAGATACGCAGTATTTT.

The CDR3 spells CASSSARDRGYEQFF. CDR3 nucleotide sequence: TGTGCCAGCAGCTCAGCTAGGGACAGGGGCTATGAGCAGTTCTTC. The chain recombines TRBV7-9 with TRBJ2-1, with 10 bases aligning to TRBD1. The CDR3 covers 15 residues. Germline V CDR1 and CDR2: SEHNR, FQNEAQ (reference sequence). The V gene end was trimmed by 4 bases and the J gene end by 8 bases; junction bases not matched to a gene: 8.

This rearrangement joins TRBV5-4 to TRBJ2-1; possibly TRBD1 for D (5 bases). The CDR3 length is 13 residues. The germline gives CDR1 SGHNT, CDR2 YYREEE (reference sequence). Trimming left V 3 bases short and J 8 bases short, with 12 bases between. The CDR3 DNA sequence: TGTGCCAGCAGCTCCGCTCAGGGCTATGAGCAGTTCTTC. Residues: CASSSAQGYEQFF.

The chain uses TRBV5-6 and TRBJ1-1, with TRBD1 identical over 7 bases. V shed 3 bases and J 0 bases; nucleotides not matched to a gene: 5. From germline, CDR1 is SGHDT and CDR2 YYEEEE. The CDR3 is 15 residues long. DNA for the CDR3: TGTGCCAGCAGCTCCTACAGGGGAATGAACACTGAAGCTTTCTTT. It specifies CASSSYRGMNTEAFF.

This chain links TRBV30 with TRBJ1-1; TRBD1 might be the D (6 bases). CDR1 and CDR2 from the germline V gene are GTSNPN and SVGIG (reference sequence). This CDR3 spans 15 amino acids. V was clipped by 4 bases and J by 1 base, with 16 bases between them. The DNA of the CDR3 is TGTGCCTGGACCGAAGGCAGGGGTGGGAACACTGAAGCTTTCTTT. It is translated as CAWTEGRGGNTEAFF.

J is TRBJ1-1 and V is TRBV12-3 or TRBV12-4, with a tentative D call TRBD1 (6 bases). The CDR3 covers 13 residues. Trimming stripped 9 bases from V and 4 bases from J, with 15 bases between. CDR3 in DNA: TGTGCCAGTTCACCCAGGGGCGGCACTGAAGCTTTCTTT. This gives the protein CASSPRGGTEAFF.

V is TRBV12-3 or TRBV12-4 and J is TRBJ2-2; 7 bases are a match to TRBD1. Trimming took 7 bases from V and 7 from J; bases not matched to a gene: 3. The CDR3 consists of 12 residues. The CDR3 spells CASNRGFGELFF. CDR3 nucleotides: TGTGCCAGCAACAGGGGATTCGGGGAGCTGTTTTTT.

The rearrangement uses TRBV5-4 and TRBJ2-3, with 8 positions matching TRBD2. This CDR3 has 16 residues. The germline gives CDR1 SGHNT, CDR2 YYREEE (reference sequence). The ends lost 0 bases at V and 0 bases at J; junction bases unmatched: 3. The CDR3 nucleotides are TGTGCCAGCAGCTTGGGGGGGACTAGGAGCACAGATACGCAGTATTTT. It encodes CASSLGGTRSTDTQYF.

This rearrangement joins TRBV2 to TRBJ1-2, with D tentatively TRBD1 (6 bases). This CDR3 has 15 amino acids. Deletions cut 6 bases from V and 0 bases from J, with 14 bases between. Germline V gene sequence: CDR1 SNHLY, CDR2 FYNNEI. In DNA, the CDR3 is TGTGCCAGCAGCTCTACAGGGAGAGCTAACTATGGCTACACCTTC. The encoded protein is CASSSTGRANYGYTF.

The chain employs TRBV4-2 and TRBJ1-1; a possible D gene is TRBD1 (5 bases). The germline V gene encodes CDR1 LGHNA and CDR2 YNFKEQ. Between the trimmed V and J ends, which lost 0 bases and 5 bases, there was a span of 25 bases. The CDR3 is 19 residues long. This CDR3 is CASSQDPRGGRSRTTEAFF. DNA for the CDR3: TGTGCCAGCAGCCAAGATCCCCGGGGGGGACGGAGTAGAACAACTGAAGCTTTCTTT.

The table lists this clone with a count of one. The rearrangement joins TRBV19 to TRBJ1-4; 8 bases fit TRBD1. V gave up 2 bases and J gave up 0 bases; unmatched junction bases: 2. Germline V CDR1 and CDR2: LNHDA, SQIVND (reference sequence). The CDR3 runs to 16 residues. The CDR3 region is CASSIPGGATNEKLFF. In DNA form, the CDR3 reads TGTGCCAGTAGTATACCAGGGGGCGCAACTAATGAAAAACTGTTTTTT.

The rearrangement links TRBV5-1 to TRBJ2-2, with 8 bases identical to TRBD1. Germline loops: CDR1 SGHRS, CDR2 YFSETQ. This CDR3 has 16 residues. V lost 0 bases and J lost 4; bases outside the gene matches: 5. The CDR3 sequence: CASSLAGQGATGELFF. DNA of the CDR3: TGCGCCAGCAGCTTGGCCGGGCAGGGGGCCACCGGGGAGCTGTTTTTT.

This clone appeared once. The chain links TRBV6-5 to TRBJ2-7; 9 positions match TRBD1. V gave up 2 bases and J gave up 5 bases; unmatched junction bases: 4. CDR1 MNHEY and CDR2 SVGAGI come from the germline V gene. The CDR3 runs 14 residues. CDR3 nucleotide sequence: TGTGCCAGCAGTTACCGAGGACAGGGGAACGAGCAGTACTTC. It encodes CASSYRGQGNEQYF.

The V call is TRBV7-8, the J call TRBJ2-5; D may be TRBD2 (6 bases). With 11 bases removed from V and 1 base from J, the gap between germline ends came to 14 bases. Germline CDR1 is SGHVS and CDR2 is FQNEAQ. The CDR3 loop spans 13 amino acids. CDR3 sequence: CAGASGGQETQYF. For the CDR3, the DNA is TGTGCCGGAGCCTCCGGGGGCCAAGAGACCCAGTACTTC.

About this clone itself: One end of the junction is discordant with germline, which a read error may explain. This rearrangement joins TRBV3-1 (or the pseudogene TRBV3-2) to TRBJ1-3; TRBD1 agrees at 8 bases. The CDR3 contains 15 residues. Germline V gives CDR1 LGHDT, CDR2 YNNKEL (reference sequence). CDR3 coding DNA: TGTGCCAGCAGCCAATGGTACACAGGGGGAAGCACCATATATTTT. This gives the protein CASSQWYTGGSTIYF.

The gene calls are TRBV21-1 and TRBJ1-5; the listed D gene, TRBD1, was not tested against the DNA. TRBV21-1 is reported as a pseudogene. This CDR3 is 14 amino acids long. The CDR3 DNA follows: TGTGCCAGCAGTCCAGGGGACGGGGATCGGCCCCAGCATTTT. Its protein product is CASSPGDGDRPQHF.

This chain connects TRBV7-2 to TRBJ2-1, with D hard to call. This CDR3 region has 13 residues. V was shortened by 3 bases and J by 5 bases, with 8 bases between the two germline ends. CDR1 and CDR2 (germline): SGHTA, FQGNSA. CDR3 amino acids: CASSFLQHNEQFF. The CDR3 nucleotides read TGTGCCAGCAGCTTTTTACAGCACAATGAGCAGTTCTTC.